A selection of T cell receptor beta chains follows, all from one sample in a study of blood T cell repertoires in COVID-19. Data came from immunoSEQ multiplex PCR; TCRdb stores just in-frame clones and leaves some out. The sample contains about 100,000 clones, around 84% of which appear only once. Sequenced material: peripheral blood. The receptors here all came from a human donor in a cohort sampled during active COVID-19. The CDR3 runs from the conserved cysteine through the conserved F or W. D genes are given only for firm matches. Clone size is stated in some rows and not others, as once, few, many or a class when expanded.

>TRBJ2-1|TRBV6-5|-|TRBD2
TGTGCCAGCCTACTAGCGGGAGTCCGCAATGAGCAGTTCTTC
CASLLAGVRNEQFF
>TRBJ2-3|TRBV30|-|TRBD2
TGTGCCTGGAGTTCCCCTAGCGGGATGTTATCAGATACGCAGTATTTT
CAWSSPSGMLSDTQYF
>TRBJ2-7|TRBV6-6|-|TRBD1
TGTGCCAGCAGCCGGGACAGGCCCTACGAGCAGTACTTC
CASSRDRPYEQYF
>TRBJ1-1|TRBV4-3|-|-
TGCGCCAGCAGCCAAGAATCGGGGTACACTGAAGCTTTCTTT
CASSQESGYTEAFF
>TRBJ2-7|TRBV4-3|-|-
TGCGCCAGCAGCCAAGCTACGTCCTACGAGCAGTACTTC
CASSQATSYEQYF
>TRBJ2-3|TRBV5-1|-|-
TGCGCCAGCAGCTTCCGACAGTACACAGATACGCAGTATTTT
CASSFRQYTDTQYF
>TRBJ2-5|TRBV18|-|-
TGTGCCAGCTCACCAAGACAGGCAGGGCTTCAAGAGACCCAGTACTTC
CASSPRQAGLQETQYF
>TRBJ2-5|TRBV30|-|-
TGTGCCTGGAGTGTCTACGCAAAAGAGACCCAGTACTTC
CAWSVYAKETQYF
>TRBJ2-2|TRBV5-1|-|TRBD1
TGCGCCAGCAGCTCGCTTACAGGGGAGAGCACCGGGGAGCTGTTTTTT
CASSSLTGESTGELFF
>TRBJ2-2|TRBV7-2|-|-
TGTGCCAGCAGCTTATTCAGTTTCATCGGGGAGCTGTTTTTT
CASSLFSFIGELFF
>TRBJ2-1|TRBV5-1|-|TRBD1
TGCGCCAGCAGCTTGGTGGGGACAGGGGATATGAATGAGCAGTTCTTC
CASSLVGTGDMNEQFF
>TRBJ2-1|TRBV7-3|-|-
TGTGCCAGCAGCTTAAATAGGGCGGGTCACCTCAATGAGCAGTTCTTC
CASSLNRAGHLNEQFF
>TRBJ2-3|TRBV7-9|-|TRBD1
TGTGCCAGCAGCTCCGGGACAGGGGGCACAGATACGCAGTATTTT
CASSSGTGGTDTQYF
>TRBJ2-7|TRBV28|once|-
TGTGCCAGCAGCCGGGTGGGTGAGCAGTACTTC
CASSRVGEQYF
>TRBJ2-7|TRBV5-5|-|-
TGTGCCAGCACTCGGGGGTCCGGTACCTACGAGCAGTACTTC
CASTRGSGTYEQYF
>TRBJ1-1|TRBV6-5|-|-
TGTGCCAGCAGTTACCTGGCAGGGGAGCAGAACACTGAAGCTTTCTTT
CASSYLAGEQNTEAFF
>TRBJ1-2|TRBV12-3/TRBV12-4|-|-
TGTGCCAGCAGTTCGGTGGGGGGTGGTGGCTACACCTTC
CASSSVGGGGYTF
>TRBJ2-5|TRBV24-1|-|TRBD1
TGTGCCACCAGTGACCGGACAGGGAAAGAGACCCAGTACTTC
CATSDRTGKETQYF
>TRBJ2-1|TRBV7-9|few|-
TGTGCCAGCAGCTTTCCAACTGCCAATGAGCAGTTCTTC
CASSFPTANEQFF
>TRBJ2-2|TRBV14|-|-
TGTGCCAGCAGCCGGATCAGGGGACCCGGGGAGCTGTTTTTT
CASSRIRGPGELFF
>TRBJ2-5|TRBV11-2|-|-
TGTGCCAGCAGCTCCCGGGTCCAGTACCAAGAGACCCAGTACTTC
CASSSRVQYQETQYF
>TRBJ2-2|TRBV5-1|-|-
TGCGCCAGCAGCTTGGAATCCGGGGGGCTGGGCACCGGGGAGCTGTTTTTT
CASSLESGGLGTGELFF
>TRBJ2-7|TRBV27|-|TRBD2
TGTGCCAGCAGTTTTTCTAGCGGGCCGAGCTCCTACGAGCAGTACTTC
CASSFSSGPSSYEQYF
>TRBJ1-1|TRBV3-1/TRBV3-2|-|TRBD1
TGTGCCAGCAGCCAAGAAGACAGGGGGTTTGAAGCTTTCTTT
CASSQEDRGFEAFF
>TRBJ2-3|TRBV3-1/TRBV3-2|-|-
TGTGCCAGCAGCCAAGTCCTAGATACGCAGTATTTT
CASSQVLDTQYF
>TRBJ2-1|TRBV3-1/TRBV3-2|-|-
TGTGCAGCACGAGGCGAGGGTAGGCAGTTCTTC
CAARGEGRQFF
>TRBJ1-3|TRBV5-1|-|TRBD1
TGCGCCAGCAGCTTGGAGGGGGCTACTGGAAACACCATATATTTT
CASSLEGATGNTIYF
>TRBJ2-1|TRBV2|-|TRBD2
TGTGCCAGCAGATACGATGTAGCGGGAGCTAAAAATGAGCAGTTCTTC
CASRYDVAGAKNEQFF
>TRBJ2-5|TRBV2|-|TRBD2
TGTGCCAGCAGCGAGACTAGCGGGCGGTACCAAGAGACCCAGTACTTC
CASSETSGRYQETQYF
>TRBJ2-7|TRBV12-3/TRBV12-4|-|-
TGTGCCAGCAGTTTAGCCCACGGGTACGAGCAGTACTTC
CASSLAHGYEQYF
>TRBJ2-5|TRBV7-9|-|TRBD2
TGTGCCAGCAGCGAGTGGGAGGGAGAACTCCAAGAGACCCAGTACTTC
CASSEWEGELQETQYF
>TRBJ1-6|TRBV28|-|-
TGTGCCAGCAGGCAACCACAGGGAGGGTTATGGTCACCCCTCCACTTT
CASRQPQGGLWSPLHF
>TRBJ2-1|TRBV5-1|-|-
TGCGCCAGCAGAGCGGAGAGCTCCTACAATGAGCAGTTCTTC
CASRAESSYNEQFF
>TRBJ2-7|TRBV7-9|few|TRBD1
TGTGCCAGCAGCAGGGACAGGGGGAGGGAGCAGTACTTC
CASSRDRGREQYF
>TRBJ2-1|TRBV5-5|-|TRBD2
TGTGCCAGCAGCCCGGAAGGACTAGCCGATGAGCAGTTCTTC
CASSPEGLADEQFF
>TRBJ2-7|TRBV28|once|-
TGTGCCAGCAGCGGAGGGAGCCCCGAGCAGTACTTC
CASSGGSPEQYF
>TRBJ2-1|TRBV5-1|-|-
TGCGCCAGCAGCTTGTTGGGGGGAGAGGAGCAGTTCTTC
CASSLLGGEEQFF
>TRBJ1-4|TRBV5-1|-|-
TGCGCCAGCAGCTTGGTCACAGGGGAAAAACTGTTTTTT
CASSLVTGEKLFF